The next 27 T cell receptor beta chains were all read from a single sample in a study of CD8+CD57+ T cells in acquired aplastic anemia. The template for TCR beta VDJ and CDR3 sequence profiling was genomic DNA. TCRdb re-called the reads through MiXCR, storing one row per CDR3 protein. The table records over 150,000 distinct CDR3 sequences, 50% to 65% of them present only once. All patients picked for sequencing had shown, by flow cytometry, an expansion of CD8+CD57+ cells. The sample consisted of sorted CD4+, CD8+, or CD8+CD57+ T cells (not recorded which) from PBMCs. These TCRs come from a human donor with aplastic anemia.

Within the sample, this clonotype is medium-sized. This chain connects TRBV19 to TRBJ1-1; 7 bases are shared with TRBD1. The CDR3 loop spans 13 amino acids. Trimming took 9 bases from V and 0 from J; bases not matched to a gene: 4. Germline V CDR1 and CDR2: LNHDA, SQIVND (reference sequence). CDR3 sequence (DNA): TGTGCCAGCAAGGGGGCCCTGAACACTGAAGCTTTCTTT. Translation gives CASKGALNTEAFF.

Notes on this clonotype: One junction end does not reproduce the germline sequence, and a read error may be involved. The rearrangement joins TRBV7-8 to TRBJ1-6, with 7 bases aligning to TRBD1. The CDR3 is 14 amino acids. Germline assignment: CDR1 SGHVS and CDR2 FQNEAQ. The CDR3 loop reads CASSRDRVDSPLHF. CDR3 in DNA: TGTGCCAGCAGCAGAGACAGGGTGGATTCGCCCCTCCACTTT.

In its sample, this clonotype was seen a few times. CDR3 sequence (DNA): TGTGCCACCAGCAGAGATGGGAGGGGAGCAGCCAACAATGAGCAGTTCTTC. Protein sequence: CATSRDGRGAANNEQFF. This chain connects TRBV15 to TRBJ2-1, with 7 nucleotides matching TRBD2. Germline lookup yields CDR1 LNHNV and CDR2 YYDKDF (reference sequence). Trimming took 0 bases from V and 5 from J; bases not matched to a gene: 10. This CDR3 region has 17 residues. Using reference TRBV15 and TRBJ2-1 for the parts outside the CDR3, the full variable domain is DAMVIQNPRYQVTQFGKPVTLSCSQTLNHNVMYWYQQKSSQAPKLLFHYYDKDFNNEADTPDNFQSRRPNTSFCFLDIRSPGLGDTAMYLCATSRDGRGAANNEQFFGPGTRLTVL.

The chain carries TRBV20-1 and TRBJ2-3; D possibly uses TRBD1 or TRBD2 (5 bases each). From germline, CDR1 is DFQATT and CDR2 SNEGSKA (reference sequence). The V gene lost 6 bases and the J gene lost 3 bases, with 13 bases spanning the gap. This CDR3 has 13 amino acids. CDR3 in amino acids: CSAPGARTDTQYF. CDR3 nucleotide sequence: TGCAGTGCCCCCGGGGCGCGGACAGATACGCAGTATTTT.

This clonotype was seen many times. The V gene is TRBV2, the J gene TRBJ2-5; 9 nucleotides agree with TRBD1. This CDR3 comprises 18 residues. Germline loops: CDR1 SNHLY, CDR2 FYNNEI. J gave up 3 bases and V 3 bases, and 14 bases lay outside the gene matches. The CDR3 region is CASSDLLNRGRAEETQYF. CDR3 nucleotides: TGTGCCAGCAGTGATCTCCTTAACAGGGGGCGCGCGGAAGAGACCCAGTACTTC.

In its sample, this clonotype was seen a few times. The J gene is TRBJ1-1, the V gene TRBV30; 7 nucleotides match TRBD1. J gave up 0 bases and V 2 bases, and 12 bases lay outside the gene matches. This CDR3 contains 17 residues. Germline CDR1 is GTSNPN and CDR2 is SVGIG (reference sequence). The CDR3 region has the DNA TGTGCCTGGAGTCCTCCGTTCCGGGACAGTTTGAACACTGAAGCTTTCTTT. This encodes CAWSPPFRDSLNTEAFF.

This clonotype showed up just a few times. The CDR3 DNA reads as TGCGCCAGCAGCTCTCGACAGGGCCCATACGAGCAGTACTTC. The encoded protein is CASSSRQGPYEQYF. V usage is TRBV4-1 and J usage is TRBJ2-7; 7 bases are a match to TRBD1. The V gene's germline CDR1 is MGHRA and CDR2 YSYEKL. Trimming took 5 bases from V and 4 from J; bases not matched to a gene: 8. The CDR3 runs 14 residues.

The chain employs TRBV7-3 and TRBJ2-3; possible D gene TRBD1, 7 bases. Germline loops: CDR1 SGHTA, CDR2 FQGTGA. V was shortened by 5 bases and J by 5 bases, with 17 bases between the two germline ends. This CDR3 contains 15 residues. The CDR3 protein is CASSPRRGRVDTQYF. The CDR3 bases are TGTGCCAGCAGCCCTCGGAGGGGGCGGGTAGATACGCAGTATTTT.

As for this clonotype: An end of the junction does not agree with germline; a read error may underlie this. The genes are TRBV10-3 and TRBJ1-1; TRBD1 matches at 7 bases. The CDR3 is 13 amino acids. CDR1 ENHRY and CDR2 SYGVKD come from the germline V gene. The DNA for the CDR3 is TGTGCCGGTTCGCCGACGCAGGGGGAGGCGGGTAGGTTT. Translating it yields CAGSPTQGEAGRF.

V gene TRBV7-3 combines with J gene TRBJ1-6; D not certain. The germline V gene encodes CDR1 SGHTA and CDR2 FQGTGA. The CDR3 is 15 residues long. The V end lost 0 bases, the J end lost 5 bases, and 8 bases lay between the germline ends. The CDR3 is CASSLTVANNSPLHF. DNA for the CDR3: TGTGCCAGCAGCTTAACGGTAGCAAATAATTCACCCCTCCACTTT.

The V call is TRBV11-2, the J call TRBJ2-7; 11 bases agree with TRBD1. The V gene's germline CDR1 is SGHAT and CDR2 FQNNGV. The CDR3 extends over 16 amino acids. V trimming: 1 base; J trimming: 2 bases; junction bases outside the gene matches: 4. The CDR3 loop reads CASSLVWDRGAYEQYF. The CDR3 DNA follows: TGTGCCAGCAGCTTAGTTTGGGACAGGGGGGCCTACGAGCAGTACTTC.

Here the CDR3 reads CASGSTGTGEYEQYF. The CDR3 coding sequence is TGCGCCAGCGGCTCGACCGGGACAGGGGAATACGAGCAGTACTTC. V is TRBV5-1 and J is TRBJ2-7; 10 nucleotides line up with TRBD1. Germline V gene data show CDR1 as SGHRS and CDR2 as YFSETQ. With V trimmed by 7 bases and J by 4 bases, 11 bases remained unmatched. This CDR3 is 15 amino acids long.

This clonotype was detected ten times or more. The V call is TRBV2, the J call TRBJ1-2, with D possibly TRBD1 on 5 matching bases. V lost 3 bases and J lost 0, with 14 bases in between. CDR1 and CDR2 (germline): SNHLY, FYNNEI. The CDR3 is 16 residues long. DNA of the CDR3: TGTGCCAGCAGTGATGGGGGGACGGGAGCTAACTATGGCTACACCTTC. Protein: CASSDGGTGANYGYTF. The entire variable domain, with the rest obtained from reference TRBV2 and TRBJ1-2, is as follows: EPEVTQTPSHQVTQMGQEVILRCVPISNHLYFYWYRQILGQKVEFLVSFYNNEISEKSEIFDDQFSVERPDGSNFTLKIRSTKLEDSAMYFCASSDGGTGANYGYTFGSGTRLTVV.

This clonotype was detected a few times. The chain recombines TRBV29-1 with TRBJ1-2; D is undetermined. V was clipped by 4 bases and J by 7 bases, with 10 bases between them. Germline V gives CDR1 SQVTM, CDR2 ANQGSEA. This CDR3 region has 11 residues. The CDR3 loop is CSVVENGGYTF. For the CDR3, the DNA is TGCAGCGTTGTGGAGAATGGTGGCTACACCTTC.

The chain is built from TRBV20-1 and TRBJ1-6, with unresolved D. Germline assignment: CDR1 DFQATT and CDR2 SNEGSKA (reference sequence). The V and J ends lost 2 bases and 5 bases respectively, with 13 bases between them. This CDR3 has 15 residues. CDR3 bases: TGCAGTGCTAGATCCCCCGGGATGAATAATTCACCCCTCCACTTT. It translates to CSARSPGMNNSPLHF.

This clonotype was counted ten times or more. This chain joins TRBV7-9 and TRBJ1-3; 7 bases map to TRBD1. Trimming at V came to 5 bases and at J to 5 bases, leaving 9 bases not matched to a gene. This CDR3 has 15 residues. Germline CDR1 SEHNR, CDR2 FQNEAQ (reference sequence). CDR3 loop: CASSETGLNRNTIYF. In DNA, the CDR3 is TGTGCCAGCAGCGAGACAGGGCTAAACCGAAACACCATATATTTT.

This clonotype appeared a few times. This chain connects TRBV20-1 to TRBJ1-1; D is perhaps TRBD1 (5 bases). Trimming took off 0 bases at V and 4 bases at J, with 15 bases between the two ends. CDR1 is DFQATT, CDR2 SNEGSKA, per germline (reference sequence). The CDR3 consists of 15 residues. The DNA of the CDR3 is TGCAGTGCTAGAGATCACAAGGGGTTGGGCACTGAAGCTTTCTTT. Encoded protein: CSARDHKGLGTEAFF.

The chain employs TRBV15 and TRBJ2-5, with D perhaps given as TRBD1 or TRBD2 (5 bases each). The V end was cut by 1 base, the J end by 7 bases, with 19 bases between. Germline V gene data show CDR1 as LNHNV and CDR2 as YYDKDF (reference sequence). CDR3 length equals 16 residues. The DNA of the CDR3 is TGTGCCACCAGCAGAGCACCAGCAGTTGCTGGGGGGACCCAGTACTTC. It is translated as CATSRAPAVAGGTQYF.

At least ten counts were recorded for this clonotype. The chain has TRBV4-1 and TRBJ2-7; 9 nucleotides match TRBD1. The length of the CDR3 is 16 residues. The V gene's germline CDR1 is MGHRA and CDR2 YSYEKL. The V and J ends lost 4 bases and 7 bases, in that order; junction bases with no gene match: 14. CDR3 bases: TGCGCCAGCAGCCCTAGGGACGACAGGGGGGCCGAGGAGCAGTACTTC. Translated: CASSPRDDRGAEEQYF.

The sample holds many counts of this clonotype. This chain joins TRBV7-9 and TRBJ2-7; 7 bases match TRBD1. Germline V lookup: CDR1 SEHNR, CDR2 FQNEAQ (reference sequence). This CDR3 contains 16 residues. J gave up 0 bases and V 5 bases, and 10 bases lay outside the gene matches. The CDR3 DNA sequence: TGTGCCAGCAGCCGGTCCGGGACAGCGAGCTCCTACGAGCAGTACTTC. Amino acid sequence: CASSRSGTASSYEQYF.

This clonotype showed up many times. The rearrangement joins TRBV7-9 to TRBJ1-1, with a weak D call TRBD1 (5 bases). The germline CDR1 and CDR2 sequences are SEHNR and FQNEAQ (reference sequence). This CDR3 has 15 residues. The V gene lost 5 bases and the J gene lost 0 bases, with 13 bases spanning the gap. CDR3 loop: CASSQTVSLNTEAFF. CDR3 coding DNA: TGTGCCAGCAGCCAGACAGTCAGTTTGAACACTGAAGCTTTCTTT.

Only a few counts were recorded for this clonotype. J is TRBJ2-7 and V is TRBV7-9, with 8 bases lining up with TRBD1. Germline V gene data show CDR1 as SEHNR and CDR2 as FQNEAQ (reference sequence). The CDR3 runs 12 residues. Germline trimming cut 8 bases from V and 5 bases from J; bases unmatched to any gene: 5. The CDR3 here is CASGTGRDEQYF. DNA of the CDR3: TGTGCCAGCGGGACAGGAAGGGACGAGCAGTACTTC. The variable domain in full, completed from reference TRBV7-9 and TRBJ2-7, reads DTGVSQNPRHKITKRGQNVTFRCDPISEHNRLYWYRQTLGQGPEFLTYFQNEAQLEKSRLLSDRFSAERPKGSFSTLEIQRTEQGDSAMYLCASGTGRDEQYFGPGTRLTVT.

V is TRBV20-1 and J is TRBJ1-3; tentatively, D is TRBD1 (5 bases). V lost 2 bases to trimming and J lost 0 bases, with 5 bases between them. In germline, CDR1 is DFQATT, CDR2 SNEGSKA (reference sequence). The CDR3 totals 13 residues. The CDR3 DNA reads TGCAGTGCTAGAACAGGCTCTGGAAACACCATATATTTT. This codes for CSARTGSGNTIYF.

The chain recombines TRBV7-3 with TRBJ2-7; TRBD1 is a possible D gene (6 bases). The germline CDR1 and CDR2 sequences are SGHTA and FQGTGA. The CDR3 loop spans 15 amino acids. V gave up 5 bases and J gave up 7 bases, with 21 bases separating them. The CDR3 here is CASSQDFRDTGEQYF. The CDR3 DNA sequence: TGTGCCAGCAGCCAAGATTTTCGGGACACCGGGGAGCAGTACTTC.

The chain links TRBV20-1 to TRBJ1-6; D not resolved. This CDR3 is built from 15 residues. Germline V gene sequence: CDR1 DFQATT, CDR2 SNEGSKA (reference sequence). The germline V and J ends were trimmed by 0 bases and 2 bases, with 8 bases remaining between them. The CDR3 sequence is CSARDQTAYNSPLHF. The DNA for the CDR3 is TGCAGTGCTAGAGATCAAACAGCCTATAATTCACCCCTCCACTTT.

The CDR3 nucleotides read TGTGCCAGCAGCGCCCCGGACGGTGAAGCTTTCTTT. It encodes CASSAPDGEAFF. The J gene is TRBJ1-1, the V gene TRBV7-9; D gene uncertain. The CDR3 runs 12 residues. Germline CDR1 reads SEHNR; CDR2 reads FQNEAQ (reference sequence). V dropped 5 bases and J dropped 7 bases, with 11 bases sitting between them.

The rearrangement joins TRBV9 to TRBJ2-2; weak D call: TRBD2 (7 bases). Trimming removed 7 bases from V and 5 bases from J, with 12 bases in between. The CDR3 has 13 amino acids. Germline assignment: CDR1 SGDLS and CDR2 YYNGEE. CDR3 amino acids: CASGGAATGELFF. CDR3 nucleotide sequence: TGTGCCAGCGGGGGGGCAGCGACCGGGGAGCTGTTTTTT.